The T cell receptor beta chain described here comes from a study of blood T cell repertoires in COVID-19. Study background: PBMCs, B-cell-depleted T cells, or T cells provided the cDNA or gDNA that made up the material.

In the study's own analysis: Amplification of reference gene primers was used by the study to estimate nucleated cell counts. Produced via immunoSEQ multiplex PCR; TCRdb's table is partial and in-frame only. Clonal size and the V and J genes are those of that table, whereas D and trimming came from the DNA. The sample carries over 200,000 clones, more than 75% recorded once. Germline V gene sequence: CDR1 SGHDN, CDR2 FVKESK. The J segment lost 5 bases and the V segment lost 3 bases, leaving 13 bases of the junction unmatched. The CDR3 contains 17 residues. The chain links TRBV14 to TRBJ2-7, with TRBD1 identical over 10 bases. Input material: peripheral blood. The source of this sequence is a woman aged 40 to 50 who had recovered from COVID-19. CDR3 amino acids: CASSQVPGQGSHDEQYF. CDR3 DNA: TGTGCCAGCAGCCAGGTCCCGGGACAGGGGAGTCATGACGAGCAGTACTTC. Together with reference TRBV14 and TRBJ2-7, the CDR3 gives the full variable domain: EAGVTQFPSHSVIEKGQTVTLRCDPISGHDNLYWYRRVMGKEIKFLLHFVKESKQDESGMPNNRFLAERTGGTYSTLKVQPAELEDSGVYFCASSQVPGQGSHDEQYFGPGTRLTVT.